This T cell receptor (beta chain) was profiled in a study of T cells of healthy individuals (dated by TCRdb to 2016 to 2019). From the cysteine up to the phenylalanine, the CDR3 has a length of 21 residues. Just the 63-base CDR3 DNA is kept, in frame starting at base 1. As encoded in the germline V gene, CDR1 is KGHSY while CDR2 is FQNENV. Clipping removes 0 bases from V and 0 bases from J, with 15 as the unmatched junction base count. This clonotype was seen at least ten times. Its antigen specificity is not known. Base quality data are lacking; no much larger clone is found one base away. The protocol used for the library was 5' RACE. Sequencing was carried out with an Illumina MiSeq. TCRdb reworked the public reads: Q25 trimming with fastp, MiXCR clone assembly, productive beta chains retained. Every entry covers one CDR3 protein and lists the most common genes and DNA from its rows. The sample table holds 65,000 to 90,000 distinct CDR3 sequences, of which about 5.5% were seen once. About 7.5% of the sample comes from the top ten.

The chain links TRBV16 with TRBJ2-4, with 9 bases in between that match TRBD2. The receptor comes from a female donor in good health. CDR3 reads: CASSQSHPLAGPSLAKNIQYF. The nucleotide sequence is TGTGCCAGCAGCCAATCTCACCCTCTAGCGGGGCCTTCTCTAGCCAAAAACATTCAGTACTTC.